This record covers a single T cell receptor (beta chain). RNA, once extracted, was reverse transcribed into cDNA for use as the sequencing template. TCRdb's table, derived via immunoSEQ multiplex PCR, lists solely in-frame clones and lacks some. The table records approximately 100,000 clones, 85% to 90% of them present only once. The data derive from a study of CD8+ T cells in alopecia areata. This CDR3 contains 13 residues. From germline, CDR1 is LNHNV and CDR2 YYDKDF (reference sequence). The V gene end was trimmed by 5 bases and the J gene end by 3 bases; junction bases not matched to a gene: 4. Specified treatment: oral pan-JAK inhibitor, 5-10 mg twice daily.

The chain combines TRBV15 with TRBJ2-7; 7 bases fit TRBD1. The sample was CD8+ T cells sorted from blood, taken at approximately week 34, from a patient treated with tofacitinib. This clonotype was obtained from a human donor with alopecia areata. In DNA, the CDR3 is TGTGCCACCAGCCCTGGGGACAGCTACGAGCAGTACTTC. Translated: CATSPGDSYEQYF.